The 17 T cell receptor beta chains given below trace back to one sample, sequenced in a study of T cell clusters in autoimmune cytopenias (dated by TCRdb to between 2019 and 2020). Per sample, approximately 0.25 ug of peripheral blood genomic DNA, 35,000 to 45,000 genome equivalents, was used for TRB amplification. The sequencer was an Illumina MiSeq. Multiplex PCR with a touch-down protocol amplified TRB rearrangements, with the TRB-A and TRB-B primer pools combined in a single tube. TCRdb reprocessed the reads and assigns one entry to each CDR3 protein sequence, leaving out DNA. The table of this sample itemizes several thousand distinct CDR3 sequences. Clones ranked in the top ten supply 16% of the sample. Material: peripheral blood. All receptors come from a human donor with an autoimmune cytopenia or autoimmune hepatitis (not recorded which).

The J gene is TRBJ1-2, the V gene TRBV6-1. Germline V gives CDR1 MNHNS, CDR2 SASEGT. The CDR3 totals 14 residues. CDR3 residues: CASSDWQELYGYTF.

The chain combines TRBV19 with TRBJ1-2; TCRdb picks TRBD1, but there is no DNA to check that call. The CDR3 contains 15 residues. Germline values: CDR1 LNHDA, CDR2 SQIVND (reference sequence). The CDR3 sequence is CASSRHRVRNYGYTF. The entire variable domain, with the rest obtained from reference TRBV19 and TRBJ1-2, is as follows: DGGITQSPKYLFRKEGQNVTLSCEQNLNHDAMYWYRQDPGQGLRLIYYSQIVNDFQKGDIAEGYSVSREKKESFPLTVTSAQKNPTAFYLCASSRHRVRNYGYTFGSGTRLTVV.

In terms of frequency, this clonotype is medium-sized. This chain uses TRBV5-6 with TRBJ2-1; without DNA, the TCRdb call of TRBD2 cannot be checked. CDR3 length: 17 residues. Germline CDR1 is SGHDT and CDR2 is YYEEEE. This CDR3 is CASSLSGGSISYNEQFF.

The CDR3 region is CASRRQINSGNTIYF. This rearrangement joins TRBV6-5 to TRBJ1-3; without DNA, the TCRdb call of TRBD1 cannot be checked. Germline lookup yields CDR1 MNHEY and CDR2 SVGAGI. CDR3 size: 15 residues.

This clonotype is classed as medium-sized by frequency. The CDR3: CSVEKGRKAFF. V usage is TRBV29-1 and J usage is TRBJ1-1; the TCRdb D gene call, TRBD1, has no DNA to confirm it. The CDR3 is 11 amino acids. The V gene's germline CDR1 is SQVTM and CDR2 ANQGSEA.

The chain uses TRBV7-6 and TRBJ2-1. This CDR3 contains 13 residues. The V gene's germline CDR1 is SGHVS and CDR2 FNYEAQ. The CDR3 protein is CASSLASGAEQFF. Based on the CDR3 plus reference TRBV7-6 and TRBJ2-1, the full variable domain is GAGVSQSPRYKVTKRGQDVALRCDPISGHVSLYWYRQALGQGPEFLTYFNYEAQQDKSGLPNDRFSAERPEGSISTLTIQRTEQRDSAMYRCASSLASGAEQFFGPGTRLTVL.

By frequency, this clonotype registers medium-sized. The gene calls are TRBV29-1 and TRBJ2-3; the TCRdb D gene call, TRBD1, has no DNA to confirm it. The germline gives CDR1 SQVTM, CDR2 ANQGSEA. This CDR3 is 12 amino acids long. CDR3 region: CSDRQGADTQYF.

Frequency places this clonotype as medium-sized (0.01 to 0.1%). The chain recombines TRBV19 with TRBJ2-7. The CDR3 has 14 residues. Germline CDR1 is LNHDA and CDR2 is SQIVND (reference sequence). The CDR3 sequence: CASSPQRTTYEQYF.

J is TRBJ2-7 and V is TRBV6-2 or TRBV6-3; TCRdb selects TRBD1, and the lack of DNA leaves this call unchecked. The germline V gene has CDR1 MNHEY and CDR2 SVGEGT. The CDR3 has 14 amino acids. The CDR3 reads CASSRHLPPYEQYF.

This clonotype is medium-sized by frequency. CDR3 loop: CASSSWDRGTGYTF. The chain joins TRBV27 to TRBJ1-2; TCRdb designates TRBD1, a call that cannot be tested without DNA. Per the germline V gene, CDR1 is MNHEY and CDR2 is SMNVEV (reference sequence). The CDR3 consists of 14 residues.

The chain combines TRBV27 with TRBJ2-7; the TCRdb D gene call, TRBD1, has no DNA to confirm it. CDR1 is MNHEY, CDR2 SMNVEV, per germline (reference sequence). The CDR3 is 16 residues long. The CDR3: CASSRDRQGPSYEQYF.

The V gene is TRBV30, the J gene TRBJ1-5; TCRdb selects TRBD1, and the lack of DNA leaves this call unchecked. This CDR3 spans 15 amino acids. Germline V lookup: CDR1 GTSNPN, CDR2 SVGIG (reference sequence). This chain's CDR3 is CAWSVTRGGDQPQHF.

This clonotype counts as medium-sized (0.01 to 0.1%) by frequency. Here the CDR3 reads CASSFFSGGPQETQYF. The J gene is TRBJ2-5, the V gene TRBV11-1; TCRdb designates TRBD2, a call that cannot be tested without DNA. There are 16 residues in the CDR3. CDR1 SGHAT and CDR2 FQDESV come from the germline V gene (reference sequence).

This clonotype registers medium-sized (0.01 to 0.1%) by frequency. V and J are TRBV5-5 and TRBJ2-2; TCRdb indicates TRBD1, and absent DNA this call remains unverified. The CDR3 is made up of 15 amino acids. The V gene's germline CDR1 is SGHKS and CDR2 YYEKEE (reference sequence). The CDR3 reads CASRDGQGGTGELFF.

CDR3 amino acids: CASVSGDLREQYF. This chain uses TRBV6-1 with TRBJ2-7; checking the TCRdb D call of TRBD2 is not possible without DNA. CDR1 and CDR2 from the germline V gene are MNHNS and SASEGT. This CDR3 is 13 amino acids long.

V usage is TRBV6-1 and J usage is TRBJ1-2. Per germline, CDR1 MNHNS and CDR2 SASEGT. The CDR3 sequence is 12 residues long. The CDR3 sequence is CASSDLTGGYTF.

The chain joins TRBV29-1 to TRBJ1-3. Germline CDR1 and CDR2: SQVTM and ANQGSEA. This CDR3 region has 16 residues. CDR3: CSVDSAGSSSGNTIYF.